Listed below are T cell receptor beta chains from one sample, sequenced in a study of shared clonotypes between healthy human individuals. Assay used: immunoSEQ multiplex PCR; TCRdb lists only in-frame clones, some missing. The sample holds some 2,400,000 clones, 90% to 97% seen once. Sequencing used naive CD4+ T cells sorted from blood. The receptors were sampled from a young man in good health. CDR3s include the opening cysteine and the closing phenylalanine or tryptophan. A D gene is named only where the DNA matches it firmly. For some rows the clone size is stated as once, few or many, or as a class when expanded; others skip it.

D gene | J gene | clone size | V gene | CDR3 DNA | CDR3 protein
- | TRBJ2-7 | once | TRBV27 | TGTGCCAGTCACGCGGGGCAGGGAGAAGGCGAGCAGTACTTC | CASHAGQGEGEQYF
- | TRBJ2-7 | - | TRBV13 | TGTGCCAGCAGCTTAGACAGGAGAAGCTCCTACGAGCAGTACTTC | CASSLDRRSSYEQYF
- | TRBJ1-1 | - | TRBV10-3 | TGTGCCATCAGACAAGCCGGACAGAGTAACACTGAAGCTTTCTTT | CAIRQAGQSNTEAFF
TRBD1 | TRBJ2-2 | - | TRBV6-5 | TGTGCCGTTAGACAGGGGGCGAAGGTAACCGGGGAGCTGTTTTTT | CAVRQGAKVTGELFF
- | TRBJ2-2 | - | TRBV19 | TGTGCCAGTAAACGGAACACCGGGGAGCTGTTTTTT | CASKRNTGELFF
- | TRBJ1-5 | - | TRBV6-5 | TGTGCCAGCAATCCCCGGGACACTAATCAGCCCCAGCATTTT | CASNPRDTNQPQHF
TRBD1 | TRBJ1-4 | - | TRBV4-3 | TGCGCCAGCAGCCAAGATAGAGGGGGCGGAAATGAAAAACTGTTTTTT | CASSQDRGGGNEKLFF
TRBD1 | TRBJ1-2 | - | TRBV6-5 | TGTGCCAGCAAACCAGGGGACAGGGTGGGCTATGGCTACACCTTC | CASKPGDRVGYGYTF
- | TRBJ1-2 | - | TRBV6-5 | TGTGCCAGCAGTCTCGACAGAACTAACTATGGCTACACCTTC | CASSLDRTNYGYTF
- | TRBJ1-6 | few | TRBV10-1 | TGCGCCAGCAGTGATCAGGGATTACGTTCACCCCTCCACTTT | CASSDQGLRSPLHF
- | TRBJ1-4 | - | TRBV11-2 | TGTGCCAGCAGCTTGAGACAGTTTAATGAAAAACTGTTTTTT | CASSLRQFNEKLFF
- | TRBJ1-1 | once | TRBV7-9 | TGTGCCAGCAGCCCCCAGGGTATGAACACTGAAGCTTTCTTT | CASSPQGMNTEAFF
- | TRBJ1-5 | - | TRBV18 | TGTGCCAGCTCGTCCTCAGGGGATCAGCCCCAGCATTTT | CASSSSGDQPQHF
TRBD2 | TRBJ2-7 | - | TRBV5-1 | TGCGCCACCTCCCGAGAGCGGGGGTACGAGCAGTACTTC | CATSRERGYEQYF
- | TRBJ1-1 | - | TRBV7-9 | TGTGCCAGCAGCTTAGCTTCCTTGAACACTGAAGCTTTCTTT | CASSLASLNTEAFF
- | TRBJ2-2 | once | TRBV7-2 | TGTGCCAGCAGCCCAAACAGGGTAAACACCGGGGAGCTGTTTTTT | CASSPNRVNTGELFF
- | TRBJ1-1 | - | TRBV9 | TGTGCCAGCAGCGTAGGAACACCCGGGGGGGACACTGAAGCTTTCTTT | CASSVGTPGGDTEAFF
- | TRBJ2-7 | - | TRBV6-5 | TGTGCCAGCAGACAGCGCGCAGAGGGGGTCTACGAGCAGTACTTC | CASRQRAEGVYEQYF
- | TRBJ1-4 | - | TRBV7-2 | TGTGCCAGCAGCTTAAATGGGCAGACTAATGAAAAACTGTTTTTT | CASSLNGQTNEKLFF
TRBD1 | TRBJ1-5 | - | TRBV2 | TGTGCCAGCAGTCGACAGGGGGATCAGCCCCAGCATTTT | CASSRQGDQPQHF
- | TRBJ1-2 | - | TRBV2 | TGTGCCAGCAGTGAAACGACAGAATGGGGAGGCTACACCTTC | CASSETTEWGGYTF
TRBD2 | TRBJ2-1 | once | TRBV19 | TGTGCCAGTAGTATTCCGGGCGGGAGGGTAAATGAGCAGTTCTTC | CASSIPGGRVNEQFF
- | TRBJ2-3 | - | TRBV18 | TGTGCCAGCTCACCACTTAGCGGTGGGGGCACAGATACGCAGTATTTT | CASSPLSGGGTDTQYF
- | TRBJ1-6 | once | TRBV11-2 | TGTGCCAGCAGCTTAACCTCCTGGTCATATAATTCACCCCTCCACTTT | CASSLTSWSYNSPLHF
- | TRBJ1-4 | - | TRBV7-9 | TGTGCCAGCAGCTACTCCACAACGGGAAAACTGTTTTTT | CASSYSTTGKLFF
TRBD2 | TRBJ2-2 | - | TRBV2 | TGTGCCAGCAGTGGCCAGCGGGGGCCGGCCGGGGAGCTGTTTTTT | CASSGQRGPAGELFF
- | TRBJ2-7 | - | TRBV7-2 | TGTGCCAGCAGCTCTTCACGGGACAACGCCTACGAGCAGTACTTC | CASSSSRDNAYEQYF
- | TRBJ1-6 | - | TRBV28 | TGTGCCAGCAGTTTAGGAGGAGAGGGTTATAATTCACCCCTCCACTTT | CASSLGGEGYNSPLHF
- | TRBJ1-3 | - | TRBV2 | TGTGCCAGCAGTGAAGGCAGGACCTCTGGAAACACCATATATTTT | CASSEGRTSGNTIYF
TRBD2 | TRBJ2-2 | once | TRBV7-9 | TGTGCCAGCAGCCGACTAGCGGTGAACACCGGGGAGCTGTTTTTT | CASSRLAVNTGELFF
TRBD1 | TRBJ1-5 | - | TRBV10-3 | TGTGCCATCAGTGATGGGGACAGCCTAGGAAATCAGCCCCAGCATTTT | CAISDGDSLGNQPQHF
- | TRBJ1-5 | - | TRBV10-2 | TGCGCCAGCAAGGCAGGGGTTTTCAATCAGCCCCAGCATTTT | CASKAGVFNQPQHF
TRBD2 | TRBJ2-5 | - | TRBV2 | TGTGCCAGCACCGAAAGGGCTAGCGGGAGGGTGGAGACCCAGTACTTC | CASTERASGRVETQYF
- | TRBJ1-2 | once | TRBV5-1 | TGCGCCAGCAGCTTGGCCCCCCAATATGGCTACACCTTC | CASSLAPQYGYTF
- | TRBJ2-7 | - | TRBV18 | TGTGCCAGCTCGCCTTCGACGGCCAGCCCGGACGAGCAGTACTTC | CASSPSTASPDEQYF
- | TRBJ2-5 | - | TRBV10-3 | TGTGCCATCAGTGTCTCGCCAGAAGAGACCCAGTACTTC | CAISVSPEETQYF
- | TRBJ1-2 | - | TRBV4-1 | TGCGCCAGCAGTGAATGGGCCGTAAACTATGGCTACACCTTC | CASSEWAVNYGYTF
- | TRBJ1-5 | - | TRBV30 | TGTGCCTGGAGTGAGGCAGGGAAGTTTCAGCCCCAGCATTTT | CAWSEAGKFQPQHF
- | TRBJ2-7 | - | TRBV2 | TGTGCCAGCAGAGCTGACTGGGACTCCTACGAGCAGTACTTC | CASRADWDSYEQYF
TRBD1 | TRBJ1-2 | - | TRBV27 | TGTGCCAGCAGTTTACTCCGGGACAGGCGAGGCTACACCTTC | CASSLLRDRRGYTF
- | TRBJ2-7 | - | TRBV18 | TGTGCCAGCTCACCACCGGGCCAGGGGCCCTCCTACGAGCAGTACTTC | CASSPPGQGPSYEQYF
TRBD1 | TRBJ2-7 | - | TRBV5-4 | TGTGCCAGCAGCTTTGGGGACAGGACCGATGTATACGAGCAGTACTTC | CASSFGDRTDVYEQYF